This TCR beta chain comes out of a study of response to subunit inactivated influenza vaccine. Many counts were recorded for this clonotype. The antigen is undetermined. The CDR3 spans 13 residues. CDR1 is LGHDT, CDR2 YNNKEL, per germline (reference sequence). Unmatched junction bases numbered 6, after V lost 8 bases and J lost 2 bases. Overall study findings and caveats: The authors suggested that every seasonal influenza vaccination recruits few new T cells.

In TCRdb, the RT-PCR reads were re-called with MiXCR into one record per CDR3 protein. The data show fewer than 600,000 distinct CDR3 sequences, with under 8.5% seen just once and about 12% held by the top ten. The origin of this receptor is a man between 50 and 69 years old who received an inactivated influenza vaccine. V is TRBV3-1 and J is TRBJ2-7, with 7 bases aligning to TRBD1. The sequencing here drew on PBMCs from blood, taken about 24 months after vaccination. The CDR3 here is CASRDSLTYEQYF. Written as DNA, the CDR3 is TGTGCCAGCCGGGACAGCTTAACCTACGAGCAGTACTTC.